The 5 T cell receptor beta chains presented below share a single source sample, sequenced in a study of CD8 T cells in ankylosing spondylitis. TCRdb analysed the 5' RACE reads with MiXCR anew, one entry per CDR3 protein. The sample consists of 150,000 to 200,000 distinct CDR3 sequences, 30% to 40% of them appearing once. Source material: synovial fluid, either unsorted or a sorted T cell fraction (not recorded which). These receptors were taken from a male donor with ankylosing spondylitis.

This clonotype was detected a few times. J is TRBJ2-1 and V is TRBV7-8; maybe TRBD2 (6 bases). Germline CDR1 reads SGHVS; CDR2 reads FQNEAQ. Trimming removed 5 bases from V and 7 bases from J, with 15 bases in between. This CDR3 is built from 14 residues. CDR3 loop: CASSRDWSRNEQFF. The CDR3, as DNA: TGTGCCAGCAGCCGGGACTGGTCTAGGAATGAGCAGTTCTTC.

This clonotype came up a few times. The chain carries TRBV20-1 and TRBJ1-1; D ambiguous. Germline CDR1 DFQATT, CDR2 SNEGSKA (reference sequence). CDR3 length: 11 residues. V lost 1 base and J 1 base, leaving 1 base between the germline ends. The CDR3 DNA follows: TGCAGTGCTAGAGGGAACACTGAAGCTTTCTTT. Amino acid sequence: CSARGNTEAFF.

This clonotype was picked up a small number of times. The rearrangement links TRBV29-1 to TRBJ2-1, with 8 bases matching TRBD1. This CDR3 comprises 14 residues. The V and J ends lost 5 bases and 7 bases, in that order; junction bases with no gene match: 10. Germline CDR1 is SQVTM and CDR2 is ANQGSEA. CDR3 in amino acids: CSVRQGSFINEQFF. CDR3 DNA: TGCAGCGTTCGACAGGGGAGTTTTATTAATGAGCAGTTCTTC.

In its sample, this clonotype was seen many times. The V and J genes are TRBV2 and TRBJ1-5, with D maybe TRBD1 (5 bases). CDR3 length: 13 residues. The V end lost 6 bases, the J end lost 1 base, and 7 bases lay between the germline ends. Germline V gene data show CDR1 as SNHLY and CDR2 as FYNNEI. CDR3 nucleotides: TGTGCCAGCAGCCGGGACAGCAATCAGCCCCAGCATTTT. The encoded protein is CASSRDSNQPQHF.

The chain combines TRBV27 with TRBJ1-5; unclear D gene. CDR3 length: 13 residues. V was pared by 0 bases and J by 4 bases, with 4 bases between. CDR1 is MNHEY and CDR2 is SMNVEV in the germline V gene (reference sequence). This CDR3 reads CASSLSLNQPQHF. In DNA, the CDR3 is TGTGCCAGCAGTTTATCTCTGAATCAGCCCCAGCATTTT.